This T cell receptor (beta chain) is from a study of STAT5B mutations in CD4+ large granular lymphocyte leukemia. Study conclusions and caveats: Compared with healthy controls (2/35), patient top clones favored TRBV06 (8/27). About 25% of private leukemic clonotypes occurred rarely in other patients' non-leukemic repertoires. Patient CD4-sorted repertoires looked more clonal than healthy CD4+ repertoires, even without putative leukemic clones.

Trimming stripped 0 bases from V and 1 base from J, with 6 bases between. This CDR3 comprises 14 residues. Germline V CDR1 and CDR2: SEHNR, FQNEAQ (reference sequence). With respect to this clone: The antigen is unknown.

Profiled with immunoSEQ multiplex PCR; TCRdb holds only in-frame clones, not every one. Among 35,000 to 40,000 clones, 65% to 90% were seen once, and the ten largest hold 1% to 1.5%. Control samples were healthy donors' buffy coats. The J gene is TRBJ1-1, the V gene TRBV7-9; D not certain. The clonotype originates from a human donor in good health. The specimen was CD4+ T cells from blood buffy coats. CDR3 DNA sequence: TGTGCCAGCAGCTTAGCGGGCACGAACACTGAAGCTTTCTTT. Encoded protein: CASSLAGTNTEAFF. Full variable domain (remainder filled in from reference TRBV7-9 and TRBJ1-1): DTGVSQNPRHKITKRGQNVTFRCDPISEHNRLYWYRQTLGQGPEFLTYFQNEAQLEKSRLLSDRFSAERPKGSFSTLEIQRTEQGDSAMYLCASSLAGTNTEAFFGQGTRLTVV.